The clone carrying this TCR beta chain occurred a few times. The sample belongs to a study of CD8 T cells in Susac syndrome. Reverse transcription of roughly 0.5 to 1 ug RNA was performed with random hexamers. The authors amplified TCR beta CDR3 across 54 Vbeta and 13 Jbeta using immunoSEQ multiplex PCR. MiXCR, applied by TCRdb to the immunoSEQ multiplex PCR reads, yields one record per CDR3 protein. Here the sample spans 150,000 to 200,000 distinct CDR3 sequences, less than 95% being singletons. V lost 3 bases and J 4 bases, leaving 19 bases between the germline ends. CDR1 is KGHSH, CDR2 LQKENI, per germline. This CDR3 has 16 residues. The multiple sclerosis controls comprised treatment-naive patients whose relapsing-remitting disease was stable or active.

Sequences were obtained from CD4+ T cells from PBMCs. The rearrangement uses TRBV18 and TRBJ2-7; maybe TRBD2 (6 bases). This TCR was recovered from a human donor with multiple sclerosis. CDR3 protein: CASSPPLHGGAYEQYF. CDR3 coding DNA: TGTGCCAGCTCACCTCCTCTACACGGAGGGGCTTACGAGCAGTACTTC.